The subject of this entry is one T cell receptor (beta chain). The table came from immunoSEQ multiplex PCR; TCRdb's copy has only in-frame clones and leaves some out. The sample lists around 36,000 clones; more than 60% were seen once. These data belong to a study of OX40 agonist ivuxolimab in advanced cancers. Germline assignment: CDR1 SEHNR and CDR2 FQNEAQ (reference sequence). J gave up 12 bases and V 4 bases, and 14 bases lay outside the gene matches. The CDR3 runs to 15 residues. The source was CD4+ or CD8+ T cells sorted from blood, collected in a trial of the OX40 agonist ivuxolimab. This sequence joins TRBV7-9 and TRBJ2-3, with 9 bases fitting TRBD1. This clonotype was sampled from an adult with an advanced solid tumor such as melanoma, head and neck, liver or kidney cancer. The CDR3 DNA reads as TGTGCCAGCAGCTCACCGGGACAGGGCCGACCTAGTCAGTATTTT. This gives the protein CASSSPGQGRPSQYF.